These 30 T cell receptor beta chains share one sample of origin, sequenced in a study of shared clonotypes between healthy human individuals. Naive CD8 populations comprised CD45RO-negative cells positively selected for CCR7, excluding terminally differentiated effector memory CD45RA+ cells. Assay used: immunoSEQ multiplex PCR; TCRdb lists only in-frame clones, some missing. The sample has some 2 million clones, roughly 94% seen once. The sample was naive CD8+ T cells sorted from blood. Receptors were obtained from a man aged 18 to 29 in good health.

The chain links TRBV2 to TRBJ2-2; D unclear. This CDR3 contains 16 residues. CDR1 is SNHLY and CDR2 is FYNNEI in the germline V gene. V was cut by 3 bases and J by 0 bases, with 11 bases left in between. CDR3 sequence reads: CASSEVGPANTGELFF. DNA of the CDR3: TGTGCCAGCAGTGAGGTGGGCCCCGCGAACACCGGGGAGCTGTTTTTT.

The V call is TRBV29-1, the J call TRBJ2-7; 9 bases are shared with TRBD2. Trimming cost V 7 bases and J 6 bases; bases outside gene matches: 10. Germline CDR1 is SQVTM and CDR2 is ANQGSEA. This CDR3 comprises 13 residues. CDR3 in DNA: TGCAGCGCCCTATCTAGCGGGACTCTCGAGCAGTACTTC. Amino acid sequence: CSALSSGTLEQYF.

The chain has TRBV27 and TRBJ2-3, with D possibly TRBD2 on 5 matching bases. CDR3 length: 15 amino acids. Trimming took off 0 bases at V and 0 bases at J, with 7 bases between the two ends. In germline, CDR1 is MNHEY, CDR2 SMNVEV (reference sequence). In nucleotides, the CDR3 is TGTGCCAGCAGTTTATCGACTATTAGCACAGATACGCAGTATTTT. Its translation: CASSLSTISTDTQYF.

In the case of this clone: This may come from a read error, since a much larger clone is one base off. The chain combines TRBV7-8 with TRBJ1-5, with D unclear. Trimming took off 0 bases at V and 6 bases at J, with 3 bases between the two ends. This CDR3 contains 12 residues. The germline V gene has CDR1 SGHVS and CDR2 FQNEAQ. CDR3 nucleotide sequence: TGTGCCAGCAGCTTAGCGGTTCAGCCCCAGCATTTT. Its protein product is CASSLAVQPQHF. Supplemented by reference TRBV7-8 and TRBJ1-5, the full variable domain reads GAGVSQSPRYKVAKRGQDVALRCDPISGHVSLFWYQQALGQGPEFLTYFQNEAQLDKSGLPSDRFFAERPEGSVSTLKIQRTQQEDSAVYLCASSLAVQPQHFGDGTRLSIL.

The chain recombines TRBV5-5 with TRBJ1-3; D ambiguous. Looked up from germline, CDR1 is SGHKS and CDR2 is YYEKEE (reference sequence). The CDR3 spans 15 residues. V shed 2 bases and J shed 0 bases, with 9 bases lying between them. The CDR3 DNA reads as TGTGCCAGCAGCTTATCCCTGAGCTCTGGAAACACCATATATTTT. Protein sequence: CASSLSLSSGNTIYF.

J is TRBJ2-3 and V is TRBV2; D not resolved. The V and J ends lost 3 bases and 5 bases respectively, with 15 bases between them. Germline V gene sequence: CDR1 SNHLY, CDR2 FYNNEI. This CDR3 is built from 15 residues. The CDR3 spells CASSDLMTSGDTQYF. The CDR3 nucleotides are TGTGCCAGCAGTGATCTGATGACTTCGGGAGATACGCAGTATTTT.

This clone was observed a single time. This sequence joins TRBV6-5 and TRBJ1-1; D is unresolved. The V end lost 5 bases, the J end lost 1 base, and 8 bases lay between the germline ends. Germline assignment: CDR1 MNHEY and CDR2 SVGAGI. This CDR3 has 13 amino acids. CDR3 in amino acids: CASSLSENTEAFF. CDR3 in DNA: TGTGCCAGCAGTCTCTCGGAGAACACTGAAGCTTTCTTT.

The CDR3 sequence is CASSSADRERNYGYTF. CDR3 nucleotides: TGTGCCAGCAGCTCCGCGGACAGGGAAAGGAACTATGGCTACACCTTC. V usage is TRBV7-9 and J usage is TRBJ1-2, with 8 bases fitting TRBD1. From germline, CDR1 is SEHNR and CDR2 FQNEAQ (reference sequence). CDR3 length: 16 amino acids. After removal of 4 bases from V and 2 bases from J, the junction contained 9 bases not matched to a gene.

This clone has just one count. The same CDR3 can be traced to other DNA sequences in this sample. The chain has TRBV7-9 and TRBJ2-2; D uncertain. CDR1 SEHNR and CDR2 FQNEAQ come from the germline V gene (reference sequence). The V gene lost 4 bases and the J gene lost 5 bases, with 5 bases spanning the gap. The CDR3 loop spans 12 amino acids. This chain's CDR3 is CASSSDTGELFF. DNA for the CDR3: TGTGCCAGCAGCTCTGATACCGGGGAGCTGTTTTTT.

This clone was recorded only once. V gene TRBV6-5 combines with J gene TRBJ1-2, with D possibly being TRBD1 (5 bases). V was clipped by 0 bases and J by 8 bases, with 13 bases between them. The CDR3 is 14 residues long. Germline V gives CDR1 MNHEY, CDR2 SVGAGI. The CDR3 coding sequence is TGTGCCAGCAGTTACTCCCGGGGGGGGGAAGGCTACACCTTC. Encoded protein: CASSYSRGGEGYTF.

The V and J genes are TRBV5-5 and TRBJ2-7; 10 bases align to TRBD2. Trimming cost V 3 bases and J 5 bases; bases outside gene matches: 5. This CDR3 has 14 residues. Germline V CDR1 and CDR2: SGHKS, YYEKEE (reference sequence). CDR3 sequence: CASSSVTSGNEQYF. Written as DNA, the CDR3 is TGTGCCAGCAGCTCAGTAACTAGCGGGAACGAGCAGTACTTC.

V gene TRBV6-5 combines with J gene TRBJ2-1, with D tentatively TRBD2 (5 bases). CDR3 length equals 15 residues. V gave up 6 bases and J gave up 2 bases, with 14 bases separating them. The germline gives CDR1 MNHEY, CDR2 SVGAGI. In DNA, the CDR3 is TGTGCCAGCAGCACACTAGGTGGCCCCTACAATGAGCAGTTCTTC. It specifies CASSTLGGPYNEQFF.

The sample holds one count of this clone. Distinct nucleotide sequences in the sample also encode this CDR3. This rearrangement joins TRBV7-9 to TRBJ2-7; the D is unclear. The germline CDR1 and CDR2 sequences are SEHNR and FQNEAQ (reference sequence). Trimming stripped 2 bases from V and 1 base from J, with 6 bases between. The CDR3 covers 13 residues. This CDR3 is CASSLTASYEQYF. The DNA of the CDR3 is TGTGCCAGCAGCTTAACAGCTTCCTACGAGCAGTACTTC.

The chain has TRBV6-6 and TRBJ1-2; a weak D match, TRBD1 (5 bases). CDR1 and CDR2 from the germline V gene are MNHNY and SVGAGI (reference sequence). V was shortened by 2 bases and J by 8 bases, with 15 bases between the two germline ends. This CDR3 region has 14 residues. The CDR3 bases are TGTGCCAGCAGTTACGGGGAGGGGTTGGAAGGCTACACCTTC. It encodes CASSYGEGLEGYTF.

A remark on this clone: The same CDR3 arises from other DNA sequences in this sample as well. The chain links TRBV11-2 to TRBJ2-7, with D unresolved. Looked up from germline, CDR1 is SGHAT and CDR2 is FQNNGV. The CDR3 covers 13 residues. V was pared by 0 bases and J by 5 bases, with 8 bases between. CDR3 in amino acids: CASSLEVGNEQYF. The CDR3 coding sequence is TGTGCCAGCAGCTTAGAGGTAGGGAACGAGCAGTACTTC.

V is TRBV29-1 and J is TRBJ2-5; D is unresolved. V lost 5 bases and J lost 3, with 13 bases in between. The germline V gene encodes CDR1 SQVTM and CDR2 ANQGSEA. The CDR3 covers 13 residues. DNA for the CDR3: TGCAGCGTTTTCAAAGCCCAGGAAGAGACCCAGTACTTC. Translation gives CSVFKAQEETQYF.

Written as DNA, the CDR3 is TGCGCCAGCAGTGCTAGGACACCAGCCTACGAGCAGTACTTC. Its translation is CASSARTPAYEQYF. This chain uses TRBV4-1 with TRBJ2-7; a possible D gene is TRBD1 (5 bases). The germline V gene encodes CDR1 MGHRA and CDR2 YSYEKL. This CDR3 has 14 amino acids. Trimming removed 6 bases at V and 2 bases at J, with 14 bases between.

This clone was picked up one time. The chain uses TRBV7-9 and TRBJ2-7, with 10 bases identical to TRBD2. The CDR3 totals 16 residues. From germline, CDR1 is SEHNR and CDR2 FQNEAQ (reference sequence). Germline trimming cut 5 bases from V and 1 base from J; bases unmatched to any gene: 8. This CDR3 reads CASSPGMTSGSYEQYF. CDR3 in DNA: TGTGCCAGCAGCCCGGGTATGACTAGCGGGTCCTACGAGCAGTACTTC.

The chain couples TRBV18 to TRBJ1-1, with 7 bases lining up with TRBD1. The CDR3 runs 14 residues. Trimming cost V 3 bases and J 6 bases; bases outside gene matches: 7. The germline V gene has CDR1 KGHSH and CDR2 LQKENI. The CDR3 DNA reads TGTGCCAGCTCACCCCGGGACAGTTTACCTGAAGCTTTCTTT. It yields the protein CASSPRDSLPEAFF.

This rearrangement joins TRBV30 to TRBJ1-5, with D maybe TRBD1 (6 bases). This CDR3 comprises 15 residues. Trimming took off 0 bases at V and 2 bases at J, with 11 bases between the two ends. Germline-derived CDR1 and CDR2 are GTSNPN and SVGIG (reference sequence). CDR3 residues: CAWSVRGRGNQPQHF. CDR3 nucleotides: TGTGCCTGGAGTGTACGGGGGCGAGGCAATCAGCCCCAGCATTTT.

This sequence joins TRBV6-5 and TRBJ1-1, with D uncertain. This CDR3 is 10 amino acids long. Trimming removed 7 bases from V and 8 bases from J, with 8 bases in between. The germline V gene has CDR1 MNHEY and CDR2 SVGAGI. CDR3 protein: CASMSLEAFF. The CDR3 nucleotides are TGTGCCAGCATGTCCCTAGAAGCTTTCTTT.

This clone has a single count. The chain is built from TRBV21-1 and TRBJ2-5; the D call in the table, TRBD1, was not verified against the DNA. TRBV21-1 represents a pseudogene. The CDR3 is made up of 14 amino acids. CDR3 protein: CASSLRTGLGTQYF. For the CDR3, the DNA is TGTGCCAGCAGTCTCCGGACAGGGTTGGGGACCCAGTACTTC.

This chain uses TRBV19 with TRBJ1-1; D is ambiguous. V was clipped by 10 bases and J by 2 bases, with 11 bases between them. Germline CDR1 LNHDA, CDR2 SQIVND (reference sequence). This CDR3 region has 12 residues. CDR3 residues: CATSDSNTEAFF. DNA of the CDR3: TGTGCCACCTCAGATTCCAACACTGAAGCTTTCTTT.

DNA for the CDR3: TGCGCCAGCAGCTTGGTGTACTCGGCGGGAGTAAGGAGAGAGACCCAGTACTTC. This codes for CASSLVYSAGVRRETQYF. The chain has TRBV5-1 and TRBJ2-5; 7 bases map to TRBD2. This CDR3 comprises 18 residues. Germline loops: CDR1 SGHRS, CDR2 YFSETQ. The ends lost 0 bases at V and 4 bases at J; junction bases unmatched: 15.

Remarks on this clone: The same CDR3 is also encoded by other DNA sequences in this sample. This chain links TRBV7-9 with TRBJ2-5; the D is unclear. The germline gives CDR1 SEHNR, CDR2 FQNEAQ (reference sequence). The CDR3 length is 15 residues. Trimming took off 1 base at V and 4 bases at J, with 13 bases between the two ends. The CDR3 sequence is CASSLGAEGRETQYF. In nucleotides, the CDR3 is TGTGCCAGCAGCTTAGGGGCTGAAGGGCGAGAGACCCAGTACTTC.

This clone was seen only a few times. This sample includes further DNA sequences coding for the same CDR3. This chain links TRBV9 with TRBJ2-3; no firm D call. Trimming removed 0 bases from V and 0 bases from J, with 5 bases in between. The germline V gene encodes CDR1 SGDLS and CDR2 YYNGEE. The CDR3 is 14 amino acids. The CDR3 sequence: CASSVDGSTDTQYF. The CDR3 DNA reads TGTGCCAGCAGCGTAGACGGGAGCACAGATACGCAGTATTTT. Full variable domain (outside the CDR3, taken from reference TRBV9 and TRBJ2-3): DSGVTQTPKHLITATGQRVTLRCSPRSGDLSVYWYQQSLDQGLQFLIQYYNGEERAKGNILERFSAQQFPDLHSELNLSSLELGDSALYFCASSVDGSTDTQYFGPGTRLTVL.

The table lists this clone with a count of one. This chain connects TRBV6-1 to TRBJ2-7; D is undetermined. The germline V gene encodes CDR1 MNHNS and CDR2 SASEGT. Between the trimmed V and J ends, which lost 8 bases and 1 base, there was a span of 3 bases. This CDR3 is built from 10 residues. The CDR3 is CASQSYEQYF. DNA of the CDR3: TGTGCCAGCCAATCCTACGAGCAGTACTTC.

The chain carries TRBV15 and TRBJ1-2, with D unclear. The CDR3 sequence is 17 residues long. The ends were cut back, 2 bases at V and 5 bases at J, with 21 bases in the middle. The V gene's germline CDR1 is LNHNV and CDR2 YYDKDF (reference sequence). Here the CDR3 DNA reads TGTGCCACCAGCAGATCCCCGTCGGGCCTTCTCTCATATGGCTACACCTTC. It is translated as CATSRSPSGLLSYGYTF.

Of note for this clone: Other DNA sequences in this sample translate to the same CDR3. The chain uses TRBV7-6 and TRBJ1-1, with D unresolved. Germline CDR1 reads SGHVS; CDR2 reads FNYEAQ. The CDR3 consists of 14 residues. Deletions cut 0 bases from V and 1 base from J, with 6 bases between. The CDR3 protein is CASSLAPGNTEAFF. Here the CDR3 DNA reads TGTGCCAGCAGCTTAGCGCCAGGGAACACTGAAGCTTTCTTT.

The chain combines TRBV10-1 with TRBJ2-7, with a weak D call TRBD2 (5 bases). Trimming removed 0 bases from V and 3 bases from J, with 6 bases in between. The CDR3 spans 13 residues. Germline V lookup: CDR1 WNHNN, CDR2 SYGVQD (reference sequence). The CDR3 region has the DNA TGCGCCAGCAGTGAGTCGAGGGACTACGAGCAGTACTTC. Amino acids: CASSESRDYEQYF.